This TCR beta chain originates from a study of T cells in Graves' hyperthyroidism and ophthalmopathy. General study points: Ophthalmopathy prediction by the model preceded onset by a median approximately six months. Also found in blood were most expanded thyroid clonotypes above 0.001.

The source material, RNA transcripts, was used to amplify TCR beta CDR3 regions. TCR CDR3 underwent first-round RT-PCR with the HTBI primer set. TCRdb passed the multiplex PCR reads through MiXCR, listing each CDR3 protein once. The sample holds 130,000 to 150,000 distinct CDR3 sequences; approximately 20% are singletons and the top ten take about 70%. Per the germline V gene, CDR1 is SNHLY and CDR2 is FYNNEI. The CDR3 has 15 amino acids. V lost 5 bases and J 4 bases, leaving 17 bases between the germline ends. The blood sample dates from first hyperthyroidism diagnosis, preceding any ophthalmopathy symptoms. This clonotype came up many times. Its antigen is currently unknown.

The sequence was collected from a woman aged 45-65 years with Graves' hyperthyroidism that later progressed to Graves' ophthalmopathy. Material for sequencing was blood. The genes are TRBV2 and TRBJ1-2, with TRBD1 as a possible D gene (6 bases). The CDR3 DNA reads TGTGCCAGCAGTTCCCCCAGGGGCGCGGGCTATGGCTACACCTTC. It translates to CASSSPRGAGYGYTF.